The 8 T cell receptor beta chains below all came from one sample that was sequenced in a study of T cell responses to AZD1222 COVID-19 vaccine. Using immunoSEQ multiplex PCR, the repertoire was profiled, and TCRdb retains in-frame clones only, with some absent. The sample has just under 95,000 clones, approximately 91% seen once. The sample here was peripheral blood, taken on day 0 of AZD1222 vaccination. These receptors all come from an adult in good health.

In its sample, this clone was seen once. The genes are TRBV6-1 and TRBJ1-6, with a possible D match to TRBD1 (6 bases). Looked up from germline, CDR1 is MNHNS and CDR2 is SASEGT. CDR3 length: 15 residues. Trimming shortened V by 2 bases and J by 9 bases, and 14 bases separated the two germline ends. CDR3 protein: CASSENGGLGSPLHF. Written as DNA, the CDR3 is TGTGCCAGCAGTGAAAACGGGGGGCTGGGTTCACCCCTCCACTTT.

This clone was recorded only once. The gene calls are TRBV4-3 and TRBJ1-6; 8 nucleotides match TRBD1. V lost 0 bases, J lost 9 bases, and 4 bases stayed unmatched. Germline CDR1 is LGHNA and CDR2 is YSLEER. This CDR3 has 15 residues. The CDR3 nucleotides read TGCGCCAGCAGCCAAGAAACAGGGGGGAGTTCACCCCTCCACTTT. As protein: CASSQETGGSSPLHF.

V gene TRBV9 combines with J gene TRBJ2-1; D is undetermined. The V end was cut by 0 bases, the J end by 5 bases, with 6 bases between. Germline CDR1 SGDLS, CDR2 YYNGEE. There are 13 residues in the CDR3. The CDR3 nucleotides are TGTGCCAGCAGCGTAGTCGGGCACAATGAGCAGTTCTTC. Its translation is CASSVVGHNEQFF.

V is TRBV3-1 (or the pseudogene TRBV3-2) and J is TRBJ1-2; weak D call: TRBD1 (6 bases). From germline, CDR1 is LGHDT and CDR2 YNNKEL (reference sequence). V lost 6 bases and J 5 bases, leaving 16 bases between the germline ends. The CDR3 is 14 amino acids. The CDR3 protein is CASSYPGEQYGYTF. CDR3 bases: TGTGCCAGCAGTTACCCAGGGGAACAGTATGGCTACACCTTC.

In its sample, this clone was seen once. V usage is TRBV2 and J usage is TRBJ2-7; no firm D call. The CDR3 has 13 amino acids. The V and J ends lost 3 bases and 4 bases respectively, with 10 bases between them. The V gene's germline CDR1 is SNHLY and CDR2 FYNNEI. In DNA form, the CDR3 reads TGTGCCAGCAGTGAGTTTATGGATTACGAGCAGTACTTC. Residues: CASSEFMDYEQYF.

This sequence joins TRBV7-2 and TRBJ1-1; a weak D match, TRBD1 (5 bases). This CDR3 spans 15 amino acids. Germline values: CDR1 SGHTA, CDR2 FQGNSA. Trimming left V 5 bases short and J 1 base short, with 14 bases between. CDR3 DNA sequence: TGTGCCAGCAGCCCGGGAGCAGGGAGGAACACTGAAGCTTTCTTT. It yields the protein CASSPGAGRNTEAFF.

This chain uses TRBV18 with TRBJ2-7; D call uncertain. CDR3 length: 16 amino acids. V was shortened by 0 bases and J by 4 bases, with 16 bases between the two germline ends. Germline V gene sequence: CDR1 KGHSH, CDR2 LQKENI. The CDR3 is CASSPPGAPPFYEQYF. In DNA form, the CDR3 reads TGTGCCAGCTCACCACCTGGTGCTCCTCCATTTTACGAGCAGTACTTC.

The rearrangement joins TRBV4-2 to TRBJ2-7; D might be TRBD1 (5 bases). The V gene's germline CDR1 is LGHNA and CDR2 YNFKEQ. Trimming removed 3 bases from V and 2 bases from J, with 14 bases in between. The CDR3 is 15 residues long. The CDR3 coding sequence is TGTGCCAGCAGCCAGGACACACACCCAACCTACGAGCAGTACTTC. It specifies CASSQDTHPTYEQYF.